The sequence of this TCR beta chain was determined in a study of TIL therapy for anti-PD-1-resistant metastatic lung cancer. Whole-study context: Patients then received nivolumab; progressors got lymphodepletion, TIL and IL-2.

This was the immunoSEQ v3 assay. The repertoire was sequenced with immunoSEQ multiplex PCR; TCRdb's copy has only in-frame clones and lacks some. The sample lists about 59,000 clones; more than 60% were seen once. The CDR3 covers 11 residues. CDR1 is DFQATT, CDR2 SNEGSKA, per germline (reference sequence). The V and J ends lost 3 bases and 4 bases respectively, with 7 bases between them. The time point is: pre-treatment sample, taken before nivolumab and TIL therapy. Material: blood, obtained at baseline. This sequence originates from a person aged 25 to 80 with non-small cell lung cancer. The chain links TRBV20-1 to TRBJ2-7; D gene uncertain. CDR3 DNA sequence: TGCAGTGCTAGTCCCCAATACGAGCAGTACTTC. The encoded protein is CSASPQYEQYF.